This TCR beta chain was obtained from a study of human T cells and chemical hapten exposure. Per the germline V gene, CDR1 is SEHNR and CDR2 is FQNEAQ (reference sequence). The CDR3 spans 16 residues. Losses at the gene ends were 6 bases for V and 3 bases for J; bases not matched to a gene: 9. The study, taken as a whole, reports: Positively correlated with patch test score were the counts of PT1 expanded TCRs.

Time point here: patch test 1, 2 weeks after DPC sensitization. Specified treatment: therapeutic diphenylcyclopropenone sensitization with weekly scalp DPC. Concerning this clonotype itself: Its antigen is as yet unknown.

In the authors' workflow: Samples contained a median of 95,638 TCRs, with a range of 23,224 to 690,600. MiXCR was run by TCRdb on the RACE reads, yielding one entry per CDR3 protein. V and J calls and clone size were set by TCRdb, not the authors. The repertoire holds about 49,000 distinct CDR3 sequences, with around 9% as singletons. The genes are TRBV7-9 and TRBJ2-1; TRBD1 aligns across 9 bases. The sequence was collected from a woman aged 45 to 65 with alopecia areata. Some clones in this sample may be carry-over from other donors' samples. The source was whole blood, collected in connection with sensitization to the hapten diphenylcyclopropenone (DPC). The CDR3: CASSYKWGQGYNEQFF. CDR3 nucleotides: TGTGCCAGCAGTTACAAATGGGGACAGGGCTACAATGAGCAGTTCTTC.